The rows below give T cell receptor beta chains drawn from one sample of a study of shared clonotypes between healthy human individuals. The repertoire was sequenced with immunoSEQ multiplex PCR; TCRdb's copy has only in-frame clones and lacks some. Here the sample spans fewer than 600,000 clones, more than 70% being singletons. Source material: PBMCs. Receptors were obtained from a woman aged 40 to 50 in good health. Some clones in this sample may be carry-over from other donors' samples. The CDR3 runs from the conserved cysteine through the conserved F or W. The order of the fields is V gene, J gene, D gene, CDR3 length, clone size, CDR3 DNA, CDR3 protein. D genes are given only for firm matches. Not every row has a clone size; where given, it reads once, few, many or a size class.

>TRBV29-1|TRBJ1-1|NA|12|once
TGCAGCGTTGGGGGGGGATCCACTGAAGCTTTCTTT
CSVGGGSTEAFF
>TRBV19|TRBJ2-1|NA|14|NA
TGTGCCAGTAGGTGGGGAGTCTCCTACAATGAGCAGTTCTTC
CASRWGVSYNEQFF
>TRBV7-9|TRBJ2-3|TRBD1|16|NA
TGTGCCAGCAGCGTCGGGACAGGGGCTAGCACAGATACGCAGTATTTT
CASSVGTGASTDTQYF
>TRBV10-3|TRBJ2-1|TRBD2|13|NA
TGTGCCATTGTAGCGGGAGGAGGCAGTGAGCAGTTCTTC
CAIVAGGGSEQFF
>TRBV29-1|TRBJ2-7|TRBD2|12|NA
TGCAGCGTTGATGCGGGGGGATACGAGCAGTACTTC
CSVDAGGYEQYF
>TRBV28|TRBJ2-3|NA|15|NA
TGTGCCAGCAGTTTGGCCGGGACTAGCACAGATACGCAGTATTTT
CASSLAGTSTDTQYF
>TRBV11-2|TRBJ2-2|NA|13|NA
TGTGCCAGCAGCTTATACGGAACCGGGGAGCTGTTTTTT
CASSLYGTGELFF
>TRBV10-3|TRBJ2-7|NA|14|once
TGTGCCATCAGCATACAAGGACTGAATTACGAGCAGTACTTC
CAISIQGLNYEQYF
>TRBV7-9|TRBJ2-1|NA|11|NA
TGTGCCAGCAGCGAAGCGGTAGAGCAGTTCTTC
CASSEAVEQFF
>TRBV9|TRBJ1-4|NA|14|NA
TGTGCCAGCAGCCCCCGGGTCACTAATGAAAAACTGTTTTTT
CASSPRVTNEKLFF
>TRBV6-5|TRBJ1-4|NA|16|few
TGTGCCAGCAGTTACTCGTCGAGGGGCGCCTATGAAAAACTGTTTTTT
CASSYSSRGAYEKLFF
>TRBV9|TRBJ2-1|TRBD2|15|NA
TGTGCCAGCAGCGGACTAGCGGGATGGGGCAATGAGCAGTTCTTC
CASSGLAGWGNEQFF
>TRBV27|TRBJ2-5|NA|13|NA
TGTGCCAGCAGTTTATATGGTTGGGAGACCCAGTACTTC
CASSLYGWETQYF